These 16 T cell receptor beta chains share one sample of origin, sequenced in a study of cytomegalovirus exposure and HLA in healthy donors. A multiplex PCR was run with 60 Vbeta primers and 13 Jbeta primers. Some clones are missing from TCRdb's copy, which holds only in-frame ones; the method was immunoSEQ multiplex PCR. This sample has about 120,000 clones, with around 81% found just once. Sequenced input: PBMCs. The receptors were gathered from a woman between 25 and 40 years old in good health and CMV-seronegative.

The CDR3 protein is CASSPEQGPETQYF. CDR3 sequence (DNA): TGTGCCAGCAGTCCGGAACAGGGCCCAGAGACCCAGTACTTC. This chain uses TRBV27 with TRBJ2-5; maybe TRBD1 (6 bases). CDR1 and CDR2 (germline): MNHEY, SMNVEV (reference sequence). This CDR3 is built from 14 residues. The V end was cut by 5 bases, the J end by 4 bases, with 14 bases between.

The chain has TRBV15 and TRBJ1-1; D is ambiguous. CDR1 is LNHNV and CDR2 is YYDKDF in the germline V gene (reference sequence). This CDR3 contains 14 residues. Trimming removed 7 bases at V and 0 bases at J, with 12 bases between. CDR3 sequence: CATKTGEMNTEAFF. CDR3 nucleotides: TGTGCCACCAAGACCGGGGAAATGAACACTGAAGCTTTCTTT.

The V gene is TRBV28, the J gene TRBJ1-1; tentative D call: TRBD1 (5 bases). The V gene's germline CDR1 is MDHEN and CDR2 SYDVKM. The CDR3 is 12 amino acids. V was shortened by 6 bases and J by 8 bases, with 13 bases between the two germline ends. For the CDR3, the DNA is TGTGCCAGCAGGGGGGGGTGGGGAGAAGCTTTCTTT. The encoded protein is CASRGGWGEAFF.

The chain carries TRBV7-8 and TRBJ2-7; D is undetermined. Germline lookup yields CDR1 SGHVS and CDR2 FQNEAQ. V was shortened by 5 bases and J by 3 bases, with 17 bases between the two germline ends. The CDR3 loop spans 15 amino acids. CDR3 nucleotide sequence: TGTGCCAGCAGCCCCATTAACAAATTCAACTACGAGCAGTACTTC. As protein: CASSPINKFNYEQYF.

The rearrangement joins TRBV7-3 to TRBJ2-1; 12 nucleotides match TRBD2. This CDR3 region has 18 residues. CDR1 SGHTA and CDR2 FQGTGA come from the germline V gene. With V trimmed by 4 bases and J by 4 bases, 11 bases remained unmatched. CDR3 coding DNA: TGTGCCAGCAGCTGGGGCGCGGGACTAGCGGGCCTATACAATGAGCAGTTCTTC. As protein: CASSWGAGLAGLYNEQFF.

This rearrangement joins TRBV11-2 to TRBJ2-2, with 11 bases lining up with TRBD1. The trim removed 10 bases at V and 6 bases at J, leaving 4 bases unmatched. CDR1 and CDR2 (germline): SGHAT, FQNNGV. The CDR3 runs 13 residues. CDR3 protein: CATPGQGAGELFF. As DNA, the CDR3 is TGTGCCACTCCGGGACAGGGGGCCGGGGAGCTGTTTTTT. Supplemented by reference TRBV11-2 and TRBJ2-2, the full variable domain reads EAGVAQSPRYKIIEKRQSVAFWCNPISGHATLYWYQQILGQGPKLLIQFQNNGVVDDSQLPKDRFSAERLKGVDSTLKIQPAKLEDSAVYLCATPGQGAGELFFGEGSRLTVL.

The CDR3 coding sequence is TGCGCCAGCAGCTTGATCCCGGGACAGCCGACCTACGAGCAGTACTTC. It is translated as CASSLIPGQPTYEQYF. This rearrangement joins TRBV5-1 to TRBJ2-7; 7 bases are shared with TRBD1. CDR3 length: 16 amino acids. Germline-derived CDR1 and CDR2 are SGHRS and YFSETQ. V was pared by 1 base and J by 2 bases, with 9 bases of the junction left unmatched.

CDR3 coding DNA: TGTGCCAGCAGCTGGCGGGGGCCCGGGGCCAACGTCCTGACTTTC. It encodes CASSWRGPGANVLTF. This rearrangement joins TRBV28 to TRBJ2-6, with D maybe TRBD2 (7 bases). The germline V gene has CDR1 MDHEN and CDR2 SYDVKM. V lost 6 bases and J 4 bases, leaving 13 bases between the germline ends. The CDR3 is 15 amino acids.

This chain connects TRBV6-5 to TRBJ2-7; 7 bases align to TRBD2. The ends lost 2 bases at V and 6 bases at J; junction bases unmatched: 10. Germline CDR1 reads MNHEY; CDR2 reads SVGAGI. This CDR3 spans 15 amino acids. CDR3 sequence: CASSYGREWLSEQYF. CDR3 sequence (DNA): TGTGCCAGCAGTTACGGGCGGGAGTGGCTAAGCGAGCAGTACTTC.

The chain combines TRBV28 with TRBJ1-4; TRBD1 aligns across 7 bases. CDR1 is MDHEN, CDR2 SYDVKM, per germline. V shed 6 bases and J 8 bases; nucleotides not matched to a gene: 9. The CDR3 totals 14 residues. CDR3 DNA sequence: TGTGCCAGCAGGCAGGGGGATGTTCTGGAAAAACTGTTTTTT. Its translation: CASRQGDVLEKLFF. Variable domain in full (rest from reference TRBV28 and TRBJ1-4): DVKVTQSSRYLVKRTGEKVFLECVQDMDHENMFWYRQDPGLGLRLIYFSYDVKMKEKGDIPEGYSVSREKKERFSLILESASTNQTSMYLCASRQGDVLEKLFFGSGTQLSVL.

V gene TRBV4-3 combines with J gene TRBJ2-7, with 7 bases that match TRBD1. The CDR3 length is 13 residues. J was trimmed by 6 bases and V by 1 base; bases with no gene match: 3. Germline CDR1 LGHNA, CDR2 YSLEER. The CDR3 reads CASSQGTGLEQYF. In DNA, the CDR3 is TGCGCCAGCAGCCAAGGGACAGGCCTCGAGCAGTACTTC.

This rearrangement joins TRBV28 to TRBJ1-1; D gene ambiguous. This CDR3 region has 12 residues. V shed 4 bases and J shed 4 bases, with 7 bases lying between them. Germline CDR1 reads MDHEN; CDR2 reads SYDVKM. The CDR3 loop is CASSSGSTEAFF. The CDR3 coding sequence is TGTGCCAGCAGTTCTGGGAGCACTGAAGCTTTCTTT.

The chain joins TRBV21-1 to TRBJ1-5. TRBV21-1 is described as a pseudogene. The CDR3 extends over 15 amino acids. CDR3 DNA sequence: TGTGCCAGCAGTCGGAGAGGGATTAGCAATCAGCCCCAGCATTTT. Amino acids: CASSRRGISNQPQHF.

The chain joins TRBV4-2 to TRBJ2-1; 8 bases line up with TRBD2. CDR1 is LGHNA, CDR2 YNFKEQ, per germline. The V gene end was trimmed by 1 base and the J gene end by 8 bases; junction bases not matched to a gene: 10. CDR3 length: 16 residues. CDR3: CASSQGPSGGPHEQFF. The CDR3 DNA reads TGTGCCAGCAGCCAAGGTCCCTCGGGAGGGCCACATGAGCAGTTCTTC.

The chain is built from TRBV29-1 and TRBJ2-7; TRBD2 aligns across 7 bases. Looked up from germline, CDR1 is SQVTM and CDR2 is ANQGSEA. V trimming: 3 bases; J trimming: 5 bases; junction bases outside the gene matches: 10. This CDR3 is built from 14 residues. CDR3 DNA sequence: TGCAGCGTTGATACCCCGGGTCTAGCGGACGAGCAGTACTTC. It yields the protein CSVDTPGLADEQYF.

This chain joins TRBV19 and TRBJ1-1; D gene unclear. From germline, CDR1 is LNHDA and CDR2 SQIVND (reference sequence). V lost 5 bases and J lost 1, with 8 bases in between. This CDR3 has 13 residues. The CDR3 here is CASSLQENTEAFF. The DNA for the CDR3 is TGTGCCAGTAGTCTTCAGGAGAACACTGAAGCTTTCTTT.